These 8 T cell receptor beta chains originate from one sample sequenced in a study of vaccination effects on CD4 cells after COVID-19. The method was immunoSEQ multiplex PCR; TCRdb's version includes in-frame clones alone and lacks a portion of them. The table includes about 45,000 clones, roughly 72% detected once. CD4+ T cells specific for antigen were expanded with viral peptide pools by the ViraFEST assay before sequencing. Cells that had been cultured for nine to eleven days were the source of isolated CD4+ T cells. Previously uninfected by SARS-CoV-2, the vaccine recipients also showed negative nucleocapsid antibodies. What these receptors recognize is not known. Sequencing was performed on CD4+ T cells from PBMCs cultured with SARS-CoV-2 spike peptides, taken before COVID-19 vaccination. Receptors were obtained from a human donor who received a COVID-19 vaccine.

This clone occurred once. The chain carries TRBV3-1 (or the pseudogene TRBV3-2) and TRBJ1-2; D unclear. The germline V and J ends were trimmed by 1 base and 8 bases, with 20 bases remaining between them. The CDR3 extends over 16 amino acids. Looked up from germline, CDR1 is LGHDT and CDR2 is YNNKEL (reference sequence). The CDR3 coding sequence is TGTGCCAGCAGCCAAGTTTTTCGTGGAGGGCCGGGCGGCTACACCTTC. This translates into CASSQVFRGGPGGYTF.

This chain uses TRBV19 with TRBJ1-5; D may be TRBD1 (6 bases). Germline lookup yields CDR1 LNHDA and CDR2 SQIVND (reference sequence). V was clipped by 8 bases and J by 7 bases, with 18 bases between them. The CDR3 extends over 14 amino acids. In DNA, the CDR3 is TGTGCCAGTGAGCGAGGGGGGCTTACCCAGCCCCAGCATTTT. Its translation: CASERGGLTQPQHF.

The chain has TRBV6-1 and TRBJ2-6; D remains unclear. The V end was cut by 3 bases, the J end by 2 bases, with 8 bases between. The CDR3 runs to 15 residues. The germline CDR1 and CDR2 sequences are MNHNS and SASEGT. The CDR3 DNA sequence: TGTGCCAGCAGTGAGAGTGGGACTGGGGCCAACGTCCTGACTTTC. As protein: CASSESGTGANVLTF.

The chain joins TRBV9 to TRBJ2-3; the D gene is possibly TRBD2 (5 bases). Germline assignment: CDR1 SGDLS and CDR2 YYNGEE. The CDR3 spans 14 residues. V lost 5 bases and J 3 bases, leaving 13 bases between the germline ends. The CDR3: CASSRLDLTDTQYF. CDR3 coding DNA: TGTGCCAGCAGTCGACTGGACTTAACAGATACGCAGTATTTT.

This chain uses TRBV5-6 with TRBJ1-5; D is ambiguous. Between the trimmed V and J ends, which lost 4 bases and 4 bases, there was a span of 6 bases. The CDR3 is made up of 12 amino acids. CDR1 is SGHDT, CDR2 YYEEEE, per germline. In DNA, the CDR3 is TGTGCCAGCAGCAGGCAGAATCAGCCCCAGCATTTT. Its protein is CASSRQNQPQHF.

The chain uses TRBV6-2 or TRBV6-3 and TRBJ2-1; 7 bases agree with TRBD1. CDR3 size: 12 residues. The germline V gene has CDR1 MNHEY and CDR2 SVGEGT. V dropped 5 bases and J dropped 10; count of bases not matched to a gene: 5. The chain's CDR3 is CASSEGAREQFF. Written as DNA, the CDR3 is TGTGCCAGCAGTGAGGGGGCGCGGGAGCAGTTCTTC.

The V and J genes are TRBV6-2 or TRBV6-3 and TRBJ2-7; the match to TRBD2 covers 8 bases. V shed 5 bases and J 2 bases; nucleotides not matched to a gene: 8. Per the germline V gene, CDR1 is MNHEY and CDR2 is SVGEGT. The CDR3 contains 15 residues. The CDR3 sequence: CASSKPLAGAYEQYV. The CDR3 region has the DNA TGTGCCAGCAGTAAACCCCTAGCGGGTGCCTACGAGCAGTACGTC.

The rearrangement joins TRBV6-5 to TRBJ1-2; possibly TRBD1 for D (5 bases). The CDR3 is 16 amino acids. The V gene's germline CDR1 is MNHEY and CDR2 SVGAGI. V lost 2 bases and J lost 4, with 17 bases in between. As DNA, the CDR3 is TGTGCCAGCAGTTACACGGCCAGGGCCGCCCTCTATGGCTACACCTTC. It codes for CASSYTARAALYGYTF.